In its sample, the clone carrying this T cell receptor (beta chain) was seen once. Its antigen is not identified. The data were obtained in a study of OX40 agonist ivuxolimab in advanced cancers. Study information: Patients took ivuxolimab, an agonistic anti-OX40 (CD134) antibody. Three patients showed partial responses: one hepatocellular carcinoma and two cutaneous melanoma cases.

Clones were read by immunoSEQ multiplex PCR, and TCRdb kept only the in-frame ones, dropping some. The table shows about 38,000 clones, with around four fifths occurring only once. Trimming took off 8 bases at V and 0 bases at J, with 7 bases between the two ends. CDR3 length: 13 residues. The germline V gene encodes CDR1 ENHRY and CDR2 SYGVKD. Findings and caveats of the study: Low normalized clonal expansion also occurred in some nonresponding patients.

Sequences were derived from CD4+ or CD8+ T cells sorted from blood, sampled in a trial of the OX40 agonist ivuxolimab. The rearrangement joins TRBV10-3 to TRBJ1-4; D ambiguous. The clonotype originates from an adult with an advanced solid tumor such as melanoma, head and neck, liver or kidney cancer. CDR3 nucleotides: TGTGCCATCTCTGGAACAACTAATGAAAAACTGTTTTTT. It translates to CAISGTTNEKLFF.